The 26 T cell receptor beta chains in this list originate from one sample, sequenced in a study of blood T cell repertoires in COVID-19. Profiled with immunoSEQ multiplex PCR; TCRdb holds only in-frame clones, not every one. The table lists 130,000 or so clones, approximately 83% of them singletons. Sequencing was performed on PBMCs or T cells enriched from blood (not recorded which). These receptors were taken from a man aged 50-59 years who had recovered from COVID-19.

The chain carries TRBV5-6 and TRBJ2-1; no clear D gene. The germline gives CDR1 SGHDT, CDR2 YYEEEE. The length of the CDR3 is 17 residues. Trimming left V 6 bases short and J 4 bases short, with 23 bases between. The CDR3 here is CASTSPRLKQPYNEQFF. Here the CDR3 DNA reads TGTGCCAGCACCTCTCCCCGGCTGAAACAGCCTTACAATGAGCAGTTCTTC.

This chain uses TRBV7-9 with TRBJ2-5, with D possibly matching TRBD1 (8 bases). This CDR3 has 15 residues. V lost 5 bases and J 4 bases, leaving 17 bases between the germline ends. Germline values: CDR1 SEHNR, CDR2 FQNEAQ (reference sequence). Here the CDR3 DNA reads TGTGCCAGCAGCATAAGCACAGGGGGGGGAGAGACCCAGTACTTC. Encoded protein: CASSISTGGGETQYF.

The chain has TRBV12-3 or TRBV12-4 and TRBJ2-5, with D tentatively TRBD2 (6 bases). V shed 2 bases and J shed 2 bases, with 6 bases lying between them. This CDR3 has 13 amino acids. CDR3 loop: CASSLRGQETQYF. The DNA of the CDR3 is TGTGCCAGCAGTTTACGGGGGCAAGAGACCCAGTACTTC.

The CDR3 DNA is TGTGCCATCAGTGCAGGGGGTGAAGCTTTCTTT. Protein sequence: CAISAGGEAFF. This sequence joins TRBV10-3 and TRBJ1-1; 7 bases agree with TRBD1. The germline V gene has CDR1 ENHRY and CDR2 SYGVKD. This CDR3 is built from 11 residues. J lost 7 bases, V lost 4 bases, and 0 bases had no gene match.

The genes are TRBV5-1 and TRBJ2-1; TRBD2 is a possible D gene (5 bases). V dropped 4 bases and J dropped 3 bases, with 8 bases sitting between them. CDR1 and CDR2 (germline): SGHRS, YFSETQ. The CDR3 has 13 amino acids. This CDR3 is CASSGRDYNEQFF. As DNA, the CDR3 is TGCGCCAGCAGCGGCCGGGACTACAATGAGCAGTTCTTC.

This clone was counted between two and nine times. The chain is built from TRBV6-2 or TRBV6-3 and TRBJ1-5; D possibly corresponds to TRBD1 (5 bases). The V and J ends lost 6 bases and 6 bases respectively, with 21 bases between them. CDR1 is MNHEY, CDR2 SVGEGT, per germline. This CDR3 is 16 amino acids long. The CDR3 loop is CASSERPHGGSQPQHF. The CDR3 coding sequence is TGTGCCAGCAGCGAGCGCCCTCACGGGGGTAGTCAGCCCCAGCATTTT.

The J gene is TRBJ2-1, the V gene TRBV12-5; 13 bases fit TRBD2. The CDR3 sequence is 14 residues long. V lost 6 bases and J lost 4; bases outside the gene matches: 0. Germline CDR1 and CDR2: LGHNT and FRNRAP. CDR3 protein: CASGTSGGYNEQFF. The CDR3 DNA sequence: TGTGCTAGTGGGACTAGCGGGGGGTACAATGAGCAGTTCTTC.

The chain employs TRBV6-5 and TRBJ2-5; D may be TRBD1 (5 bases). The CDR3 has 14 residues. Germline CDR1 and CDR2: MNHEY and SVGAGI. Trimming cost V 3 bases and J 5 bases, with 13 bases left between them. The CDR3 reads CASSYGKGSETQYF. For the CDR3, the DNA is TGTGCCAGCAGTTATGGGAAGGGGTCGGAGACCCAGTACTTC.

The chain couples TRBV15 to TRBJ1-5; a weak D match, TRBD1 (5 bases). The CDR3 runs 14 residues. Germline V gene sequence: CDR1 LNHNV, CDR2 YYDKDF (reference sequence). Between the trimmed V and J ends, which lost 1 base and 6 bases, there was a span of 10 bases. The CDR3 region is CATSRGGEGQPQHF. CDR3 nucleotides: TGTGCCACCAGCAGAGGAGGGGAGGGTCAGCCCCAGCATTTT.

This clone was recorded a few times. The chain couples TRBV3-1 (or the pseudogene TRBV3-2) to TRBJ2-1, with 8 positions matching TRBD2. Germline V CDR1 and CDR2: LGHDT, YNNKEL (reference sequence). The CDR3 is made up of 15 amino acids. V was clipped by 1 base and J by 7 bases; unmatched bases: 6. CDR3 loop: CASSQVGGAKNEQFF. CDR3 DNA: TGTGCCAGCAGCCAAGTCGGGGGGGCTAAGAATGAGCAGTTCTTC.

V is TRBV29-1 and J is TRBJ2-2; TRBD1 aligns across 7 bases. Germline CDR1 reads SQVTM; CDR2 reads ANQGSEA. The CDR3 spans 17 residues. V was pared by 7 bases and J by 0 bases, with 14 bases of the junction left unmatched. This CDR3 is CSAASRDSIANTGELFF. DNA for the CDR3: TGCAGCGCGGCCTCCCGGGACAGCATTGCGAACACCGGGGAGCTGTTTTTT.

The chain employs TRBV6-5 and TRBJ2-3; possibly TRBD1 for D (6 bases). Trimming took 2 bases from V and 5 from J, leaving 11 bases between them. The V gene's germline CDR1 is MNHEY and CDR2 SVGAGI. The CDR3 is made up of 14 amino acids. DNA for the CDR3: TGTGCCAGCAGTTACGCAGGGGTCGGAGATACGCAGTATTTT. Translating it yields CASSYAGVGDTQYF.

This chain joins TRBV7-9 and TRBJ2-1; 12 bases are a match to TRBD2. Germline CDR1 is SEHNR and CDR2 is FQNEAQ (reference sequence). The CDR3 is made up of 17 amino acids. V shed 4 bases and J 5 bases; nucleotides not matched to a gene: 9. CDR3 residues: CASSSGLAGGPNNEQFF. CDR3 bases: TGTGCCAGCAGCTCCGGGCTAGCGGGGGGGCCTAACAATGAGCAGTTCTTC. Drawing the rest from reference TRBV7-9 and TRBJ2-1, the complete variable domain is DTGVSQNPRHKITKRGQNVTFRCDPISEHNRLYWYRQTLGQGPEFLTYFQNEAQLEKSRLLSDRFSAERPKGSFSTLEIQRTEQGDSAMYLCASSSGLAGGPNNEQFFGPGTRLTVL.

The chain uses TRBV4-3 and TRBJ1-1; D unclear. Germline V gene lookup returns CDR1 LGHNA and CDR2 YSLEER. The CDR3 is 16 amino acids. V lost 1 base to trimming and J lost 5 bases, with 17 bases between them. The CDR3 nucleotides read TGCGCCAGCAGCCAAGGTCCCGGCTACGGAGGGACTGAAGCTTTCTTT. Residues: CASSQGPGYGGTEAFF.

The V and J genes are TRBV14 and TRBJ1-6, with 7 bases lining up with TRBD1. Germline V gene sequence: CDR1 SGHDN, CDR2 FVKESK. The V and J ends lost 0 bases and 11 bases, in that order; junction bases with no gene match: 10. This CDR3 is built from 16 residues. CDR3 residues: CASSQDLGQLWAPLHF. CDR3 bases: TGTGCCAGCAGCCAAGATCTGGGACAGCTTTGGGCACCCCTCCACTTT.

V is TRBV19 and J is TRBJ1-1; tentatively, D is TRBD1 (5 bases). Germline CDR1 is LNHDA and CDR2 is SQIVND (reference sequence). The CDR3 has 18 amino acids. Trimming pared 3 bases from V and 0 bases from J, leaving 20 bases between. CDR3 nucleotide sequence: TGTGCCAGTAGTATCAGAGGACACCCCACGGCAGTGAACACTGAAGCTTTCTTT. This codes for CASSIRGHPTAVNTEAFF.

This clone was counted a few times. The V and J genes are TRBV3-1 (or the pseudogene TRBV3-2) and TRBJ1-3; 7 positions match TRBD1. The CDR3 contains 15 residues. V lost 5 bases, J lost 3 bases, and 7 bases stayed unmatched. Germline CDR1 LGHDT, CDR2 YNNKEL (reference sequence). In nucleotides, the CDR3 is TGTGCCAGCAGCGCTCGGGACAGACTTGGAAACACCATATATTTT. Protein sequence: CASSARDRLGNTIYF.

The rearrangement joins TRBV18 to TRBJ2-1, with TRBD2 identical over 8 bases. The CDR3 is 15 amino acids. With 0 bases clipped from V and 4 bases from J, the junction kept 2 bases outside the gene matches. The germline V gene has CDR1 KGHSH and CDR2 LQKENI. Written as DNA, the CDR3 is TGTGCCAGCTCACCACCAGCGGGGGATTACAATGAGCAGTTCTTC. It encodes CASSPPAGDYNEQFF. The full variable domain, completed using reference TRBV18 and TRBJ2-1, is NAGVMQNPRHLVRRRGQEARLRCSPMKGHSHVYWYRQLPEEGLKFMVYLQKENIIDESGMPKERFSAEFPKEGPSILRIQQVVRGDSAAYFCASSPPAGDYNEQFFGPGTRLTVL.

This sequence joins TRBV5-4 and TRBJ1-1; 7 bases are a match to TRBD1. The V and J ends lost 9 bases and 5 bases, in that order; junction bases with no gene match: 19. Germline V gene data show CDR1 as SGHNT and CDR2 as YYREEE (reference sequence). CDR3 size: 16 residues. CDR3 sequence reads: CATTRAGGPSRTEAFF. CDR3 nucleotides: TGTGCCACCACGAGAGCAGGGGGACCGAGTAGAACTGAAGCTTTCTTT.

This chain joins TRBV13 and TRBJ2-5; TRBD1 matches 7 bases. The CDR3 is 17 residues long. The germline V gene has CDR1 PRHDT and CDR2 FYEKMQ (reference sequence). V lost 2 bases and J lost 1; bases outside the gene matches: 10. CDR3 bases: TGTGCCAGCAGCTTATCCGGGACAGCAGGAATCCAAGAGACCCAGTACTTC. Translation gives CASSLSGTAGIQETQYF.

This sequence joins TRBV19 and TRBJ1-2, with TRBD1 matching 7 bases. CDR1 is LNHDA, CDR2 SQIVND, per germline (reference sequence). The junction had 4 bases not matched to a gene; V was cut back by 4 bases and J by 2 bases. This CDR3 has 14 residues. In nucleotides, the CDR3 is TGTGCCAGTAGTACCTCGACAGGGAACTATGGCTACACCTTC. Its translation: CASSTSTGNYGYTF.

The V call is TRBV7-9, the J call TRBJ2-4; 7 bases match TRBD1. The V gene end was trimmed by 4 bases and the J gene end by 1 base; junction bases not matched to a gene: 7. CDR3 length: 16 amino acids. Germline V gene lookup returns CDR1 SEHNR and CDR2 FQNEAQ (reference sequence). As DNA, the CDR3 is TGTGCCAGCAGCTCTACAGGGGTGAGGGCCAAAAACATTCAGTACTTC. This sequence encodes CASSSTGVRAKNIQYF.

The chain links TRBV6-5 to TRBJ2-7, with D possibly being TRBD2 (6 bases). Trimming took off 6 bases at V and 3 bases at J, with 12 bases between the two ends. The CDR3 spans 13 residues. Germline values: CDR1 MNHEY, CDR2 SVGAGI. The CDR3 sequence is CASRRSGSYEQYF. Written as DNA, the CDR3 is TGTGCCAGCAGAAGGTCCGGGAGCTACGAGCAGTACTTC.

The J gene is TRBJ2-7, the V gene TRBV7-9; D perhaps matches TRBD1 (5 bases). CDR3 length: 13 residues. V lost 1 base and J 3 bases, leaving 7 bases between the germline ends. Germline V gene data show CDR1 as SEHNR and CDR2 as FQNEAQ (reference sequence). CDR3 sequence: CASSLGQLYEQYF. The CDR3 DNA sequence: TGTGCCAGCAGCTTAGGACAGCTCTACGAGCAGTACTTC.

The chain carries TRBV7-2 and TRBJ1-6, with D possibly TRBD1 on 5 matching bases. This CDR3 is 13 amino acids long. The germline V and J ends were trimmed by 2 bases and 7 bases, with 6 bases remaining between them. Germline CDR1 and CDR2: SGHTA and FQGNSA. CDR3: CASSLKGNSPLHF. The CDR3, as DNA: TGTGCCAGCAGCTTAAAGGGGAATTCACCCCTCCACTTT.

This clone was counted between two and nine times. The chain uses TRBV10-3 and TRBJ1-5; D might be TRBD1 (6 bases). Germline V lookup: CDR1 ENHRY, CDR2 SYGVKD. Deletions cut 4 bases from V and 1 base from J, with 17 bases between. This CDR3 contains 17 residues. In DNA form, the CDR3 reads TGTGCCATCAGTGGACAAAGATCGGGACAAAGCAATCAGCCCCAGCATTTT. This encodes CAISGQRSGQSNQPQHF.